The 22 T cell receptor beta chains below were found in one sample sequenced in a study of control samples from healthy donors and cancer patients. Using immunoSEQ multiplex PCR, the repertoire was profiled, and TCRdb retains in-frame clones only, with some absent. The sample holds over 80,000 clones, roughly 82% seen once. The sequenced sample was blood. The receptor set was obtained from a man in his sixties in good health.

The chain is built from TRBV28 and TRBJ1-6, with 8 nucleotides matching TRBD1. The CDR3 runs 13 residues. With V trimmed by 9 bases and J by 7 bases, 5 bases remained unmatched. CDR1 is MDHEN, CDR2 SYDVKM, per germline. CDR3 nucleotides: TGTGCCAGTAGGACAGGGCGCAATTCACCCCTCCACTTT. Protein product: CASRTGRNSPLHF.

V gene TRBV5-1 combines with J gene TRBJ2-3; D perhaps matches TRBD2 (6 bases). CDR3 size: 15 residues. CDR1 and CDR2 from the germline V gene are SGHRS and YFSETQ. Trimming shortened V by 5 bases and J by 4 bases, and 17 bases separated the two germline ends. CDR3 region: CASRRDSGTPDTQYF. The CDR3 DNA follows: TGCGCCAGCAGGCGGGACTCCGGAACCCCAGATACGCAGTATTTT.

CDR3 loop: CASSLAWGVQETQYF. The CDR3 DNA is TGCGCCAGCAGCTTGGCGTGGGGTGTCCAAGAGACCCAGTACTTC. The rearrangement links TRBV5-1 to TRBJ2-5; D ambiguous. The CDR3 has 15 residues. The germline V gene encodes CDR1 SGHRS and CDR2 YFSETQ. Trimming removed 0 bases at V and 1 base at J, with 10 bases between.

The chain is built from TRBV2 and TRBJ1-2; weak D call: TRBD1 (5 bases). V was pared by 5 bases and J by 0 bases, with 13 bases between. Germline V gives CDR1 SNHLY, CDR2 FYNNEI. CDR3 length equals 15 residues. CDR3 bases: TGTGCCAGCAGTCCCCAGGGCTTAGCTAACTATGGCTACACCTTC. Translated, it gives CASSPQGLANYGYTF.

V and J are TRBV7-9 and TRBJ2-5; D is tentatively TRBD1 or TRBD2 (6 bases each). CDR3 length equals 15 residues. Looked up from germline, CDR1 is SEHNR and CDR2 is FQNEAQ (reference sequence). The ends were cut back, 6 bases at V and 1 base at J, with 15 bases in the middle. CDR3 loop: CASSSHWGAQETQYF. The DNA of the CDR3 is TGTGCCAGCAGTTCACATTGGGGGGCCCAAGAGACCCAGTACTTC.

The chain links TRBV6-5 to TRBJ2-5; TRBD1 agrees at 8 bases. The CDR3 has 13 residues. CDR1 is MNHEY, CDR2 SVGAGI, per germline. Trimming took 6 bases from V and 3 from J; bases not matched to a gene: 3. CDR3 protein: CASRQGGEETQYF. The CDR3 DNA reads TGTGCCAGCAGACAGGGGGGAGAAGAGACCCAGTACTTC.

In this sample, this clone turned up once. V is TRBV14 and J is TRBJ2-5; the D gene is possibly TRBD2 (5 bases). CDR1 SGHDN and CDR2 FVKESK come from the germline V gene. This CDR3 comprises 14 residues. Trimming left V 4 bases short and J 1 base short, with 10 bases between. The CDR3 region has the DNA TGTGCCAGCAGCCGCTGGGGAGCCCAAGAGACCCAGTACTTC. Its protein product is CASSRWGAQETQYF.

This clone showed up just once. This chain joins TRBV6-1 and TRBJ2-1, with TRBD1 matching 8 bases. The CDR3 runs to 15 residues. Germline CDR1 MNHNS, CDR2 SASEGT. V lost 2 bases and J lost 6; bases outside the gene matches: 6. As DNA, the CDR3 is TGTGCCAGCAGTGAACTGCCTGGACAGGGCAATGAGCAGTTCTTC. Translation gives CASSELPGQGNEQFF.

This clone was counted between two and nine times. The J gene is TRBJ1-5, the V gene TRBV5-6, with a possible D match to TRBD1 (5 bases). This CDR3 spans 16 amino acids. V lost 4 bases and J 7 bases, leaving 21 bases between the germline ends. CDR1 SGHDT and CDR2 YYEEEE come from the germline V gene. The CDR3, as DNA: TGTGCCAGCAGCGCCTTTGGGGGACTTTTGGGGCAGCCCCAGCATTTT. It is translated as CASSAFGGLLGQPQHF.

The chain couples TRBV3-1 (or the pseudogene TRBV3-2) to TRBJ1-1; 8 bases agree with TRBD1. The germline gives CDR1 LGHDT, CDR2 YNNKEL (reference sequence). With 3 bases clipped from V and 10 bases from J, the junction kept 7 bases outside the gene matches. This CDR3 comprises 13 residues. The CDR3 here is CASSQTGQGAAFF. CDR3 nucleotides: TGTGCCAGCAGCCAGACCGGACAGGGCGCAGCTTTCTTT.

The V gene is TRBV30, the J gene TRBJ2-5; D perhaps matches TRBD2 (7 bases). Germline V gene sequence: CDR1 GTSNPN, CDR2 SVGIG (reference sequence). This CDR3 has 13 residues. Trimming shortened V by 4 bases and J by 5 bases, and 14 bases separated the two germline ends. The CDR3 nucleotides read TGTGCCTGGAAAGGGGGGGCCGGGGAGACCCAGTACTTC. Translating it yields CAWKGGAGETQYF.

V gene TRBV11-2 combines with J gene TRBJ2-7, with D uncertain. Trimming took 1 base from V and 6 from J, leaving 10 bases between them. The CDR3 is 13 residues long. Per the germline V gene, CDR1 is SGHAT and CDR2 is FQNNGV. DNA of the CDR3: TGTGCCAGCAGCTTAGTCTCGATCAGCGAGCAGTACTTC. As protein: CASSLVSISEQYF.

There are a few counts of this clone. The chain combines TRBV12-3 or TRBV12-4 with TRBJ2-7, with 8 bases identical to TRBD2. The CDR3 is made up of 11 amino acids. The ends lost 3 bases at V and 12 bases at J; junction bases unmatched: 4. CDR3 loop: CASSLRGDLYF. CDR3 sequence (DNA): TGTGCCAGCAGTTTGCGGGGGGACCTGTACTTC.

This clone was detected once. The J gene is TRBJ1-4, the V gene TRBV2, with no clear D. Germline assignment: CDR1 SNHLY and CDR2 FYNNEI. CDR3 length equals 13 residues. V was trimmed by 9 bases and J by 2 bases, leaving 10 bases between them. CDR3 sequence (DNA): TGTGCCAGTGGACGTAGTACTAATGAAAAACTGTTTTTT. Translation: CASGRSTNEKLFF.

The CDR3 nucleotides read TGTGCCAGCAGTGAACAGGTGGGAGATAATTCACCCCTCCACTTT. Translating it yields CASSEQVGDNSPLHF. The chain employs TRBV2 and TRBJ1-6; no clear D. V was trimmed by 2 bases and J by 5 bases, leaving 10 bases between them. This CDR3 has 15 residues. Germline CDR1 is SNHLY and CDR2 is FYNNEI.

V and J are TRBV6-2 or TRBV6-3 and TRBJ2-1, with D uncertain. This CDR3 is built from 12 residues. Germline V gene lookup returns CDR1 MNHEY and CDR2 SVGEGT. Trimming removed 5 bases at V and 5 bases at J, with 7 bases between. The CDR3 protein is CASSPPDNEQFF. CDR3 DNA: TGTGCCAGCAGTCCGCCCGACAATGAGCAGTTCTTC.

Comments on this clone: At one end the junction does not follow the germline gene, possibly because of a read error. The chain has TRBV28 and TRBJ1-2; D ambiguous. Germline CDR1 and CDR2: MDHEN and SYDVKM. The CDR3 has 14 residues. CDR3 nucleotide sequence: TGTGCCAGCAGTTTCCCGGCAGCTGACTACGGCTACACCTTC. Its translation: CASSFPAADYGYTF.

Here the CDR3 reads CASWAGQGITGELFF. The CDR3 DNA is TGTGCCAGCTGGGCCGGACAGGGGATCACCGGGGAGCTGTTTTTT. This chain links TRBV6-5 with TRBJ2-2; 9 bases map to TRBD1. Germline V CDR1 and CDR2: MNHEY, SVGAGI. The CDR3 sequence is 15 residues long. The V segment lost 8 bases and the J segment 4 bases; nucleotides outside the gene matches: 8.

CDR3 sequence (DNA): TGTGCCAGCAGCATCGACTGGAATCAGCCCCAGCATTTT. This gives the protein CASSIDWNQPQHF. The chain is built from TRBV7-9 and TRBJ1-5; no definite D call. The CDR3 is 13 residues long. Per the germline V gene, CDR1 is SEHNR and CDR2 is FQNEAQ (reference sequence). The germline V and J ends were trimmed by 5 bases and 4 bases, with 9 bases remaining between them.

CDR3 loop: CASSPNTGGSSYNEQFF. The CDR3 DNA reads TGCGCCAGCAGCCCGAACACCGGGGGGAGCTCCTACAATGAGCAGTTCTTC. This chain joins TRBV5-1 and TRBJ2-1, with 7 nucleotides matching TRBD2. The trim removed 4 bases at V and 0 bases at J, leaving 10 bases unmatched. The CDR3 runs 17 residues. Looked up from germline, CDR1 is SGHRS and CDR2 is YFSETQ.

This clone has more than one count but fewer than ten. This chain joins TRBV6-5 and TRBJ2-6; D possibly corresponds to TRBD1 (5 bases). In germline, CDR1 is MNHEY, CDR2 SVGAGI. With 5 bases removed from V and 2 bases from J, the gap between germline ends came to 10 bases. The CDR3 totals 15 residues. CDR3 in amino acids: CASSRTRAGANVLTF. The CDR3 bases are TGTGCCAGCAGTCGGACACGGGCTGGGGCCAACGTCCTGACTTTC.

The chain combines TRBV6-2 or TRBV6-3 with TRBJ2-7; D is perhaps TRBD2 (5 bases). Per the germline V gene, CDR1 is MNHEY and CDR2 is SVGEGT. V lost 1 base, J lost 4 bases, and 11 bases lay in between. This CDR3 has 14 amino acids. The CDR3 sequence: CASSYLGVGYEQYF. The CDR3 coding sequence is TGTGCCAGCAGTTACTTGGGAGTGGGGTACGAGCAGTACTTC.